This TCR beta chain was identified during a study of blood T cell repertoires in COVID-19 (dated by TCRdb to the early 2020s). About the investigation overall: Samples from collaborators originated in the United States, Italy and Spain and spanned both the acute and convalescent phases of COVID-19. The prospective study material was composed of cDNA or gDNA derived from T cells, B-cell-depleted T cells, or PBMCs. Subjects who had been exposed to COVID-19, were actively infected with it, or had recovered from it provided the deeply sampled blood TCRbeta repertoires that made up the dataset. The repertoires were made available in a free public database intended to serve as a resource for research on the immune response to SARS-CoV-2. Samples were obtained from the ongoing ImmuneRACE study (first 160 participants) and from about 1,300 subjects provided by 6 global collaborators. Sample metadata almost always included a de-identified subject ID, COVID-19 status, age in years and sex. HLA class I and class II types, where available, came from metadata supplied by the sample provider rather than from assay-based typing.

For this clone: This clone's antigen is unknown. Base qualities are not at hand, and no much larger clone is one base apart.

Participants in the prospective study were aged about 18 to 100 years, lived in 20 to 30 United States geographic areas, and enrolled through a virtual design. To assign participants to cohorts, the prospective study relied on clinical history that participants themselves reported in a screening survey and a study questionnaire. Mobile phlebotomists in the prospective study collected whole blood, serum and a nasopharyngeal or oropharyngeal swab from every participant. Participants in the prospective study had the option to provide additional blood draws and questionnaires over a 2-month period. Before DNA extraction, blood samples from the prospective study were shipped at room temperature or frozen. TCRbeta CDR3 regions were amplified from genomic DNA using the immunoSEQ Assay, a bias-controlled multiplex PCR. In the original analysis: Nucleated cell counts per sample were estimated from amplification of reference gene primers within the assay. Sequence reads were collapsed and filtered to measure the absolute abundance of every unique TCRbeta CDR3 rearrangement. For each sample, productive Simpson clonality was calculated as the square root of Simpson's diversity index across productive rearrangements. Here the immuneACCESS table is served through TCRdb, limited to in-frame sequences with V and J called. Missing clones are a known gap in these copies; in checked studies unresolved V genes cover under half, and the rest lacks a known reason. V, J and clone size derive from that table, while D and trimming were established from the DNA sequence. Here the sample has hundreds of thousands of clones; around 82% occur a single time. The biggest ten clones account for 3.5% to 4.5% of the sample.

The V and J ends are trimmed by 4 bases and 1 base, leaving 11 bases between them. Taken from the germline V gene, the CDR1 and CDR2 loops are SGHRS and YFSETQ. The CDR3, cysteine through phenylalanine, is 14 amino acids long. Only the CDR3 DNA stays, 42 bases, in frame from base 1. What the research found in general, with its limitations: Clinical and demographic metadata were provided uncurated, with the amount varying by source and participant.

Recombination connected TRBV5-1 to TRBJ1-1, and the D gene may be TRBD1, 5 bases matching. Input material: PBMCs or T cells enriched from blood (not recorded which). The origin of this receptor is a man under 40 with acute COVID-19. The CDR3 protein: CASSIGGRNTEAFF. The sequenced DNA: TGCGCCAGCAGCATTGGGGGGAGGAACACTGAAGCTTTCTTT.